The next 14 T cell receptor beta chains were all read from a single sample in a study of blood T cell repertoires in COVID-19. TCRdb's copy holds only in-frame clones and misses some; the assay was immunoSEQ multiplex PCR. Of about 53,000 clones listed, around 79% are singletons. What was sequenced was peripheral blood. These receptors were collected from a man in his 70s with active or convalescent COVID-19.

This clone was seen a handful of times. The chain is built from TRBV6-5 and TRBJ1-3; D unresolved. The CDR3 spans 12 residues. V was pared by 10 bases and J by 0 bases, with 7 bases between. CDR1 is MNHEY and CDR2 is SVGAGI in the germline V gene. The CDR3 DNA follows: TGTGCCACACATTCCTCTGGAAACACCATATATTTT. This encodes CATHSSGNTIYF.

The rearrangement uses TRBV10-2 and TRBJ1-4, with no clear D. CDR3 length: 12 residues. Germline V gives CDR1 WSHSY, CDR2 SAAADI. Trimming took 11 bases from V and 7 from J, leaving 14 bases between them. CDR3 region: CACRDGGEKLFF. The DNA of the CDR3 is TGCGCCTGCCGTGACGGTGGTGAAAAACTGTTTTTT.

The chain uses TRBV5-1 and TRBJ2-7; TRBD2 agrees at 14 bases. This CDR3 contains 17 residues. Germline CDR1 reads SGHRS; CDR2 reads YFSETQ. J lost 2 bases, V lost 3 bases, and 7 bases had no gene match. CDR3: CASSYGLAGGTAYEQYF. The CDR3, as DNA: TGCGCCAGCAGCTACGGACTAGCGGGAGGCACGGCCTACGAGCAGTACTTC.

The gene calls are TRBV19 and TRBJ2-7; possibly TRBD2 for D (7 bases). The CDR3 spans 15 residues. V shed 9 bases and J shed 1 base, with 19 bases lying between them. Germline assignment: CDR1 LNHDA and CDR2 SQIVND (reference sequence). CDR3 amino acids: CASRLGRGASYEQYF. The CDR3 nucleotides are TGTGCCAGCCGCCTCGGACGGGGGGCTTCCTACGAGCAGTACTTC.

The chain combines TRBV19 with TRBJ1-4; D is unresolved. The V gene's germline CDR1 is LNHDA and CDR2 SQIVND (reference sequence). There are 16 residues in the CDR3. Trimming removed 6 bases at V and 3 bases at J, with 17 bases between. This chain's CDR3 is CASRIHAPSANEKLFF. The CDR3 region has the DNA TGTGCCAGTAGGATACACGCCCCGTCGGCTAATGAAAAACTGTTTTTT.

The rearrangement joins TRBV19 to TRBJ2-7, with TRBD1 as a possible D gene (6 bases). The CDR3 contains 13 residues. Germline CDR1 reads LNHDA; CDR2 reads SQIVND (reference sequence). V dropped 0 bases and J dropped 13 bases, with 16 bases sitting between them. This CDR3 is CASSIDGDTGRYF. The CDR3 nucleotides are TGTGCCAGTAGTATAGATGGGGACACTGGTCGATACTTC.

The chain links TRBV19 to TRBJ1-1; unclear D gene. This CDR3 spans 15 amino acids. V was clipped by 3 bases and J by 4 bases, with 15 bases between them. Germline V gene lookup returns CDR1 LNHDA and CDR2 SQIVND (reference sequence). The CDR3 region is CASSIQPNTGTEAFF. CDR3 sequence (DNA): TGTGCCAGTAGTATCCAGCCGAATACGGGCACTGAAGCTTTCTTT.

The V gene is TRBV7-9, the J gene TRBJ1-2; D uncertain. V gave up 1 base and J gave up 8 bases, with 14 bases separating them. From germline, CDR1 is SEHNR and CDR2 FQNEAQ (reference sequence). The CDR3 is made up of 14 amino acids. The DNA for the CDR3 is TGTGCCAGCAGCTTAGGGTATGGAGTCGTCGGCTACACCTTC. This codes for CASSLGYGVVGYTF.

This clone was detected only once. The V gene is TRBV25-1, the J gene TRBJ2-1, with 9 nucleotides matching TRBD1. CDR3 size: 15 residues. The germline V gene encodes CDR1 MGHDK and CDR2 SYGVNS. V shed 6 bases, J shed 5 bases, and the junction held 8 bases outside the gene matches. The CDR3 bases are TGTGCCAGCAGGGTCGGGGACAGGGCCAACAATGAGCAGTTCTTC. Residues: CASRVGDRANNEQFF.

V is TRBV7-2 and J is TRBJ2-1, with TRBD2 as a possible D gene (6 bases). The CDR3 contains 13 residues. V was cut by 1 base and J by 9 bases, with 10 bases left in between. The V gene's germline CDR1 is SGHTA and CDR2 FQGNSA. CDR3 region: CASSLGLEGEQFF. CDR3 sequence (DNA): TGTGCCAGCAGCTTAGGACTAGAAGGTGAGCAGTTCTTC.

The CDR3 DNA reads as TGTGCCAGCAGTGAAGTAGCAGCCGGGTACACCTTC. It is translated as CASSEVAAGYTF. This chain uses TRBV25-1 with TRBJ1-2; D unclear. The germline V and J ends were trimmed by 2 bases and 11 bases, with 12 bases remaining between them. CDR1 and CDR2 from the germline V gene are MGHDK and SYGVNS. This CDR3 has 12 residues.

The rearrangement links TRBV6-6 to TRBJ1-5; 11 nucleotides align to TRBD1. CDR3 length: 14 amino acids. The ends lost 5 bases at V and 7 bases at J; junction bases unmatched: 4. Germline loops: CDR1 MNHNY, CDR2 SVGAGI (reference sequence). DNA of the CDR3: TGTGCCAGCAGTAGGACAGGGGGCCGGCAGCCCCAGCATTTT. It translates to CASSRTGGRQPQHF.

This chain joins TRBV10-1 and TRBJ1-1; D gene uncertain. The V end lost 0 bases, the J end lost 0 bases, and 11 bases lay between the germline ends. The CDR3 is made up of 16 amino acids. Germline V gives CDR1 WNHNN, CDR2 SYGVQD (reference sequence). The CDR3 region is CASSESGKTMNTEAFF. The CDR3 DNA sequence: TGCGCCAGCAGTGAGTCGGGCAAAACCATGAACACTGAAGCTTTCTTT.

This clone was counted a few times. The DNA for the CDR3 is TGCGCCAGCAGCTTGAGAGGTGGAAACACCATATATTTT. Its protein is CASSLRGGNTIYF. This chain uses TRBV5-1 with TRBJ1-3; no definite D call. CDR3 length: 13 amino acids. V was pared by 1 base and J by 3 bases, with 5 bases between. Per the germline V gene, CDR1 is SGHRS and CDR2 is YFSETQ.